This TCR beta chain was found in a study of identical twins (dated by TCRdb to about 2016). In the study overall: The study deep-sequenced TCR alpha and beta repertoires from monozygotic twins, unrelated adults of various ages and cord blood to test whether fetal clonotypes persist. To rule out contamination, replicate twin experiments were performed at different times with different library preparation protocols. Results and caveats for the whole study, not just this receptor: The excess sharing between twins in beta out-of-frame sequences was weaker because fewer shared sequences reduced the signal-to-noise ratio. Compared with coincidental sharing between unrelated individuals, out-of-frame TCR alpha sequences shared between twins showed an excess of sequences with low generation probability. Conclusions relied on cross-sectional statistical analysis, since the same donors could not be followed over many years. Fewer insertions were carried by abundant cord blood beta clonotypes; a weaker similar trend was observed in young adult naive repertoires, while no such trend was observed in memory repertoires. Recombination models systematically underestimated out-of-frame TCR alpha sharing in monozygotic twins but agreed with sharing between unrelated individuals. Invariant T cells such as MAIT and iNKT could partly confound zero-insertion analyses, although diverse VJ usage argued against such confounding for most clonotypes.

This clonotype was detected a few times. There is no known antigen for this receptor. Within one base of it there is no much larger clone, and no base qualities were kept. Libraries were prepared through 5' RACE. The listed sequencing device is Illumina HiSeq 2000. A universal primer binding site was introduced by template switching, and a unique molecular identifier was present in the final cDNA, enabling accurate counting of TCR cDNA molecules. First-strand cDNA for TCR alpha and beta chains was synthesized from specific primers in the conserved constant-segment region. To control for contamination, every cDNA library was double barcoded, receiving both a SMART-Mk sample barcode and Illumina barcodes. TruSeq adapter sequences and Illumina sample barcodes were added in two successive PCR steps. Sequencing of the TCR alpha and beta cDNA libraries was done on the Illumina HiSeq platform using custom primers. On the authors' methods: Unique molecular identifiers were extracted from raw reads with MiGEC, and CDR3 positions were determined with MiXCR. Recombination models were inferred per individual with the repgenHMM and IGoR tools using an EM algorithm. Shared clonotypes were analyzed with the tcR package in R, and sharing was normalized by the product of cloneset sizes. To study raw recombination free of thymic and clonal selection effects, out-of-frame nonproductive sequences were analyzed. The raw public reads went through TCRdb reprocessing: fastp at Q25, MiXCR clone calling, in-frame beta chains kept. Rows merge per CDR3 protein into single entries with the most common DNA and genes. It is TCRdb's table, rather than the study itself, that gives the V and J calls and clone size. The sample includes around 470,000 distinct CDR3 sequences, with approximately 15% observed a single time. Around 0.57% of the sample is taken by the ten largest.

Only healthy Caucasian donors were included. Three pairs of female monozygotic twins, all aged roughly 18 to 29 years, made up the twin cohort. CD4+ and CD8+ T cell populations were isolated with positive isolation kits from Invitrogen. Trimming removed 3 bases from V and 5 bases from J; the gene matches leave 9 bases unexplained. From cysteine to phenylalanine, the CDR3 is 15 amino acids long. Of the read, only the CDR3 DNA is kept; its 45 bases are in frame from base 1. The germline V gene provides CDR1 MDHEN and CDR2 SYDVKM. These data also formed part of another study, on yellow fever vaccine responses in identical twins. The second publication reports: The T cell response to vaccination in identical twins was reported by the authors to appear partly convergent and partly personalized. The study precisely tracked vaccine-responding T cell clones in identical twins.

Sequenced input: CD4+ T cells sorted from blood. The chain employs TRBV28 and TRBJ2-5; 7 junctional bases match TRBD2. This sequence originates from a woman aged 18-29 years in good health. CDR3 reads: CASSLDRGGSETQYF. At the DNA level, the sequence is TGTGCCAGCAGTTTGGACCGGGGAGGGTCGGAGACCCAGTACTTC.